This is a list of T cell receptor beta chains from one sample in a study of radiation and T cells in renal cell carcinoma. Generated by immunoSEQ multiplex PCR, the TCRdb table keeps only in-frame clones and is missing some. The sample consists of 150,000 or so clones, approximately 90% of them appearing once. Material: blood, obtained from a patient whose treatment included radiotherapy and nephrectomy. These receptors were taken from a woman between 70 and 85 years old with renal cell carcinoma. CDR3s include the opening cysteine and the closing phenylalanine or tryptophan.

v_gene: TRBV6-1
len: 13
CDR3aa: CASSEYSGNTIYF

v_gene: TRBV15
len: 15
CDR3aa: CATSRDGINTGELFF

v_gene: TRBV30
len: 14
CDR3aa: CAWSVGGKTYEQYF

v_gene: TRBV10-3
len: 14
CDR3aa: CAIRREGEALGYTF

v_gene: TRBV27
len: 15
CDR3aa: CASSLRAGGENIQYF

v_gene: TRBV25-1
len: 15
CDR3aa: CASSEFKGSSYEQYF

v_gene: TRBV7-2
len: 12
CDR3aa: CASSYRQGRVYF

v_gene: TRBV4-2
len: 18
CDR3aa: CASRQTSGGLGGTDTQYF

v_gene: TRBV7-3
len: 13
CDR3aa: CASSLKQGYGYTF

v_gene: TRBV5-4
len: 15
CDR3aa: CASSFGSPGPYEQYF

v_gene: TRBV7-2
len: 13
CDR3aa: CASSSGPKETQYF

v_gene: TRBV4-3
len: 16
CDR3aa: CASSQGMGGGAGGYTF

v_gene: TRBV5-1
len: 13
CDR3aa: CASSLGGFDGYTF

v_gene: TRBV6-5
len: 14
CDR3aa: CASSYRGRNTEAFF

v_gene: TRBV7-3
len: 14
CDR3aa: CASSYDRVLAEAFF

v_gene: TRBV19
len: 17
CDR3aa: CASSSFFQSSGANVLTF

v_gene: TRBV7-2
len: 16
CDR3aa: CASSPQRLAGGETQYF

v_gene: TRBV18
len: 15
CDR3aa: CASSPISGTEETQYF

v_gene: TRBV9
len: 14
CDR3aa: CASSVVSGADTQYF

v_gene: TRBV18
len: 13
CDR3aa: CASSTGPQWTQHF

v_gene: TRBV7-2
len: 15
CDR3aa: CASSLGLGGTYEQYF

v_gene: TRBV6-4
len: 11
CDR3aa: CASSCKPGAFF

v_gene: TRBV28
len: 16
CDR3aa: CASTFTGQGYGNTIYF

v_gene: TRBV7-2
len: 17
CDR3aa: CASSPQMAGAGADTQYF

v_gene: TRBV5-1
len: 15
CDR3aa: CASSSPRDTYNEQFF

v_gene: TRBV9
len: 13
CDR3aa: CASSPPTGSPLHF

v_gene: TRBV5-4
len: 14
CDR3aa: CASSFGTDNYGYTF

v_gene: TRBV18
len: 16
CDR3aa: CASSRLTGPGTDTQYF

v_gene: TRBV7-2
len: 12
CDR3aa: CASSPRKETQYF

v_gene: TRBV6-1
len: 16
CDR3aa: CASSEAHPAGGYGYTF

v_gene: TRBV19
len: 18
CDR3aa: CASSIPRQGMAYQETQYF

v_gene: TRBV28
len: 11
CDR3aa: CASSLWDGWAF

v_gene: TRBV2
len: 13
CDR3aa: CASTEGGDTEAFF

v_gene: TRBV5-1
len: 16
CDR3aa: CASSPSGVPSNYGYTF

v_gene: TRBV5-5
len: 15
CDR3aa: CASSSDGISGNTIYF

v_gene: TRBV25-1
len: 15
CDR3aa: CASSESWGSNQPQHF

v_gene: TRBV21-1
len: 16
CDR3aa: CASSKGRGSSTDTQYF

v_gene: TRBV19
len: 13
CDR3aa: CASSISGRGEQFF

v_gene: TRBV7-6
len: 18
CDR3aa: CASSPKLAGDFSYNEQFF

v_gene: TRBV30
len: 11
CDR3aa: CAWSTGGEQFF

v_gene: TRBV2
len: 14
CDR3aa: CASLDRTHSGEAFF

v_gene: TRBV6-5
len: 14
CDR3aa: CASSPDVGGQPQHF